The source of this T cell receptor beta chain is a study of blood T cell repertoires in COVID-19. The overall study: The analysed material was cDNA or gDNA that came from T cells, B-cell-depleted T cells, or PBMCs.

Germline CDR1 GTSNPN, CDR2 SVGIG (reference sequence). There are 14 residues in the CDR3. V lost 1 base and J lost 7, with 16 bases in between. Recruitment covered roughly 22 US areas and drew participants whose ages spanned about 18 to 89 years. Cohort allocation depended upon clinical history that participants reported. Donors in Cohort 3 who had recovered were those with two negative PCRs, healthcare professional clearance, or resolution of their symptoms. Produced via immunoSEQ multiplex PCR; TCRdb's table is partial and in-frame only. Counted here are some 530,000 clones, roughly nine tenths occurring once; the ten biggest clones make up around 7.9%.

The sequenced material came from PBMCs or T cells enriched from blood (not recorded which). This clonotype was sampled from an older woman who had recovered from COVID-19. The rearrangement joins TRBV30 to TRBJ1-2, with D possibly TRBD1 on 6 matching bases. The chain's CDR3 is CAWSGQYRDGGYTF. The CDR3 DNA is TGTGCCTGGAGTGGACAATACAGGGATGGTGGCTACACCTTC.